The 13 T cell receptor beta chains below all came from one sample that was sequenced in a study of T cell responses to AZD1222 COVID-19 vaccine. This table comes from immunoSEQ multiplex PCR, and its TCRdb copy is limited to in-frame clones, with some not included. The sample carries approximately 200,000 clones, approximately 93% recorded once. The material sequenced was peripheral blood, taken 28 days after the second AZD1222 dose. The receptor set was obtained from an adult who received the AZD1222 COVID-19 vaccine.

The V call is TRBV10-3, the J call TRBJ1-1, with TRBD1 matching 8 bases. The V gene end was trimmed by 0 bases and the J gene end by 3 bases; junction bases not matched to a gene: 15. This CDR3 is 19 amino acids long. The V gene's germline CDR1 is ENHRY and CDR2 SYGVKD. CDR3 sequence (DNA): TGTGCCATCAGTGAGTCCGGCCCCGGTCGACAGGGGAGGTACACTGAAGCTTTCTTT. It yields the protein CAISESGPGRQGRYTEAFF.

The V gene is TRBV18, the J gene TRBJ1-2; no clear D gene. Germline assignment: CDR1 KGHSH and CDR2 LQKENI. Deletions cut 1 base from V and 4 bases from J, with 13 bases between. CDR3 length: 15 residues. The CDR3 here is CASSPLQDVGYGYTF. DNA for the CDR3: TGTGCCAGCTCACCACTCCAGGACGTGGGCTATGGCTACACCTTC.

The chain recombines TRBV30 with TRBJ1-3; TRBD1 agrees at 10 bases. In germline, CDR1 is GTSNPN, CDR2 SVGIG (reference sequence). Trimming cost V 4 bases and J 1 base; bases outside gene matches: 7. This CDR3 comprises 16 residues. The CDR3 sequence: CAWTPPGQGSGNTIYF. In nucleotides, the CDR3 is TGTGCCTGGACACCCCCGGGACAGGGGTCTGGAAACACCATATATTTT. Combining the CDR3 with reference TRBV30 and TRBJ1-3 gives the whole variable domain SQTIHQWPATLVQPVGSPLSLECTVEGTSNPNLYWYRQAAGRGLQLLFYSVGIGQISSEVPQNLSASRPQDRQFILSSKKLLLSDSGFYLCAWTPPGQGSGNTIYFGEGSWLTVV.

The V call is TRBV6-5, the J call TRBJ1-4, with TRBD1 matching over 7 bases. J was trimmed by 8 bases and V by 6 bases; bases with no gene match: 9. Germline lookup yields CDR1 MNHEY and CDR2 SVGAGI. CDR3 size: 14 residues. The CDR3 region has the DNA TGTGCCAGCAGCCCAGGGGGTTTGGGGGAAAAACTGTTTTTT. Its translation: CASSPGGLGEKLFF.

This chain connects TRBV7-7 to TRBJ2-1; 9 nucleotides line up with TRBD1. Germline V CDR1 and CDR2: SSHAT, FNYEAQ (reference sequence). Trimming cost V 5 bases and J 1 base; bases outside gene matches: 3. The CDR3 has 15 amino acids. The chain's CDR3 is CASSPDRGSYNEQFF. The CDR3 DNA follows: TGTGCCAGCAGCCCGGACAGGGGATCCTACAATGAGCAGTTCTTC. The whole variable domain, filled in from reference TRBV7-7 and TRBJ2-1, reads GAGVSQSPRYKVTKRGQDVTLRCDPISSHATLYWYQQALGQGPEFLTYFNYEAQPDKSGLPSDRFSAERPEGSISTLTIQRTEQRDSAMYRCASSPDRGSYNEQFFGPGTRLTVL.

This sequence joins TRBV10-1 and TRBJ1-1; D is undetermined. The V gene lost 7 bases and the J gene lost 1 base, with 10 bases spanning the gap. The CDR3 spans 13 residues. Germline V gene data show CDR1 as WNHNN and CDR2 as SYGVQD (reference sequence). The CDR3 here is CASTGIENTEAFF. In nucleotides, the CDR3 is TGCGCCAGCACTGGTATCGAGAACACTGAAGCTTTCTTT.

V and J are TRBV7-8 and TRBJ1-1; tentatively, D is TRBD1 (5 bases). The CDR3 is made up of 13 amino acids. Germline assignment: CDR1 SGHVS and CDR2 FQNEAQ. Trimming removed 8 bases at V and 10 bases at J, with 20 bases between. The DNA for the CDR3 is TGTGCCAGCCTCGTACCTGGGGGATCGGGAGCTTTCTTT. Protein product: CASLVPGGSGAFF.

The chain combines TRBV4-3 with TRBJ2-3, with 7 bases lining up with TRBD1. J lost 4 bases, V lost 1 base, and 2 bases had no gene match. Germline V gene sequence: CDR1 LGHNA, CDR2 YSLEER. The CDR3 has 14 amino acids. The CDR3 sequence: CASSQGQGPDTQYF. CDR3 nucleotide sequence: TGCGCCAGCAGCCAAGGACAGGGCCCAGATACGCAGTATTTT.

The chain employs TRBV7-6 and TRBJ2-3; possibly TRBD2 for D (7 bases). The V gene's germline CDR1 is SGHVS and CDR2 FNYEAQ. This CDR3 spans 15 amino acids. Trimming removed 5 bases from V and 5 bases from J, with 17 bases in between. This CDR3 is CASSRGGGQVDTQYF. The CDR3, as DNA: TGTGCCAGCAGCCGAGGGGGGGGGCAAGTAGATACGCAGTATTTT.

CDR3 sequence (DNA): TGTGCCTGGAGTTGGGAGTATGGCTACACCTTC. This encodes CAWSWEYGYTF. V gene TRBV30 combines with J gene TRBJ1-2, with D unclear. The CDR3 spans 11 residues. The ends were cut back, 2 bases at V and 5 bases at J, with 6 bases in the middle. The germline CDR1 and CDR2 sequences are GTSNPN and SVGIG (reference sequence).

The rearrangement uses TRBV6-5 and TRBJ1-6; D gene unclear. The ends were cut back, 10 bases at V and 8 bases at J, with 15 bases in the middle. Germline V gives CDR1 MNHEY, CDR2 SVGAGI. The CDR3 is made up of 13 amino acids. CDR3 DNA sequence: TGTGCCACCAACCCCTTGTCAGATTCACCCCTCCACTTT. Its translation: CATNPLSDSPLHF.

This rearrangement joins TRBV12-3 or TRBV12-4 to TRBJ1-2; unclear D gene. This CDR3 is built from 12 residues. Trimming removed 11 bases from V and 4 bases from J, with 14 bases in between. The CDR3 here is CAAGPGRYGYTF. The CDR3 coding sequence is TGTGCCGCTGGGCCCGGGCGCTATGGCTACACCTTC.

The chain couples TRBV4-3 to TRBJ2-7; tentative D call: TRBD1 (6 bases). Germline V gene data show CDR1 as LGHNA and CDR2 as YSLEER. The CDR3 has 20 residues. The ends were cut back, 0 bases at V and 0 bases at J, with 24 bases in the middle. Here the CDR3 DNA reads TGCGCCAGCAGCCAAGATTACCATGGATCAGGGGCCGCGAGCTCCTACGAGCAGTACTTC. As protein: CASSQDYHGSGAASSYEQYF.